This TCR beta chain comes out of a study of HIV-infected patients and healthy controls. Overall study findings and caveats: Approximately 12 weeks of therapy was arguably too brief to observe immune reconstitution in treated samples.

Reverse transcription used 450 to 500 ng RNA and constant-region primers for alpha and beta. Each of the alpha and beta chains got its own library through chain-specific third strand synthesis with indices. TCRdb redid the calling of the 5' RACE reads with MiXCR, one entry per CDR3 protein. The profile shows more than 15,000 distinct CDR3 sequences, under 9% of them singletons. The table lists this clonotype with many counts. Its specificity is not known. Follow-up blood was drawn about 14 weeks, roughly three months, after antiretroviral therapy began. All unsorted peripheral T cells were captured because whole blood was used without fractionation. This sample comprised blood, obtained during antiretroviral therapy. The clonotype was recovered from an adult with HIV infection.

CDR3 amino acids: CAWLARTGGYTF. CDR3 coding DNA: TGTGCCTGGCTCGCTCGGACAGGTGGCTACACCTTC. This rearrangement joins TRBV30 to TRBJ1-2; TRBD1 matches 7 bases. Germline CDR1 and CDR2: GTSNPN and SVGIG (reference sequence). Unmatched junction bases numbered 7, after V lost 5 bases and J lost 7 bases. This CDR3 contains 12 residues.